These T cell receptor beta chains were read from a single sample in a study of control samples from healthy donors and cancer patients. TCRdb's copy holds only in-frame clones and misses some; the assay was immunoSEQ multiplex PCR. The repertoire consists of 70,000 to 95,000 clones, with 90% to 95% occurring once and the leading ten covering around 1.3%. The material sequenced was PBMCs. The receptors were sampled from a woman aged 40 to 50 with lung cancer. Both conserved end residues are part of each CDR3. The D gene is left open where the match is weak. The listing skips clone size in some rows; elsewhere it reads once, few, many or a size class.

TRBV11-3,-,TRBJ1-5,-,CASSLGFRGRTQPNQPQHF,TGTGCCAGCAGCTTAGGTTTCAGGGGAAGAACCCAACCAAATCAGCCCCAGCATTTT
TRBV5-1,-,TRBJ1-4,-,CASQVMPTNEKLFF,TGCGCCAGCCAGGTCATGCCAACTAATGAAAAACTGTTTTTT
TRBV12-3/TRBV12-4,-,TRBJ1-2,-,CASSLALYGYTF,TGTGCCAGCAGTTTGGCCCTCTATGGCTACACCTTC
TRBV24-1,-,TRBJ1-4,TRBD1,CATEDRGGKKLFF,TGTGCCACCGAGGACAGGGGGGGAAAAAAACTGTTTTTT
TRBV15,-,TRBJ2-1,TRBD2,CATSNLTGGRDNEQFF,TGTGCCACCAGCAACCTCACGGGAGGTAGAGACAATGAGCAGTTCTTC
TRBV30,-,TRBJ1-5,-,CAWSGAKDQPQHF,TGTGCCTGGAGTGGGGCCAAAGATCAGCCCCAGCATTTT
TRBV12-3/TRBV12-4,-,TRBJ1-1,-,CASTTREGTEAFF,TGTGCCAGCACCACCCGCGAAGGGACTGAAGCTTTCTTT
TRBV2,once,TRBJ2-5,-,CASRRESETQYF,TGTGCCAGCAGGAGAGAATCGGAGACCCAGTACTTC
TRBV30,-,TRBJ1-2,-,CAWGLGADGYTF,TGTGCCTGGGGGCTTGGGGCAGATGGCTACACCTTC
TRBV7-6,-,TRBJ2-2,TRBD2,CASSLKRGGPSDTGELFF,TGTGCCAGCAGCTTAAAGCGGGGGGGCCCTTCCGACACCGGGGAGCTGTTTTTT
TRBV11-2,-,TRBJ2-3,-,CASSLDTQYF,TGTGCCAGCAGCCTAGATACGCAGTATTTT
TRBV4-2,-,TRBJ2-1,TRBD1,CASSQSVDTGDNEQFF,TGTGCCAGCAGCCAATCCGTCGACACAGGGGATAATGAGCAGTTCTTC
TRBV6-6,once,TRBJ2-7,-,CASSRRGIREQYF,TGTGCCAGCAGCCGCAGGGGAATAAGGGAGCAGTACTTC
TRBV6-5,-,TRBJ2-7,TRBD1,CASSTGVTYEQYF,TGTGCCAGCAGTACAGGGGTTACCTACGAGCAGTACTTC
TRBV5-1,-,TRBJ1-4,TRBD1,CASSSGTGIEKLFF,TGCGCCAGCAGCTCCGGGACAGGGATTGAAAAACTGTTTTTT
TRBV6-6,-,TRBJ1-2,-,CAIAGAANYGYTF,TGTGCCATAGCAGGGGCCGCTAACTATGGCTACACCTTC
TRBV2,-,TRBJ1-5,-,CASKAGNQPQHF,TGTGCCAGCAAGGCAGGTAATCAGCCCCAGCATTTT
TRBV12-5,-,TRBJ2-5,-,CASADWETQYF,TGTGCTAGTGCTGATTGGGAGACCCAGTACTTC
TRBV7-9,-,TRBJ2-7,TRBD1,CASSSSVQGAFLFKYF,TGTGCCAGCAGCTCCTCCGTTCAGGGGGCCTTTCTTTTTAAGTACTTC
TRBV6-1,-,TRBJ1-6,-,CASSEPGQINSPLHF,TGTGCCAGCAGTGAACCCGGACAGATTAATTCACCCCTCCACTTT
TRBV5-1,-,TRBJ2-3,-,CASSFHPGQITDTQYF,TGCGCCAGCAGCTTCCATCCGGGACAAATCACAGATACGCAGTATTTT
TRBV18,-,TRBJ2-1,-,CASSLSGPIYNEQFF,TGTGCCAGCTCACTTAGCGGTCCAATTTACAATGAGCAGTTCTTC
TRBV19,-,TRBJ2-7,-,CASSDRKIYEQYF,TGTGCCAGTAGCGACAGGAAAATCTACGAGCAGTACTTC
TRBV2,once,TRBJ1-1,TRBD1,CASSDGDRGAFF,TGTGCCAGCAGTGACGGGGACAGGGGAGCTTTCTTT
TRBV2,-,TRBJ2-3,-,CASSFQGPGVGDTQYF,TGTGCCAGCAGCTTTCAGGGGCCGGGGGTTGGGGATACGCAGTATTTT
TRBV5-5,-,TRBJ1-2,-,CASSQGVDYGYTF,TGTGCCAGCAGCCAAGGGGTGGACTATGGCTACACCTTC
TRBV7-2,-,TRBJ1-2,TRBD1,CASSLAASGGGGYAF,TGTGCCAGCAGCTTAGCTGCTTCAGGGGGCGGTGGCTACGCCTTC
TRBV27,-,TRBJ2-1,-,CASSPFRPNLYNEQFF,TGTGCCAGCAGTCCCTTCCGGCCTAACTTATACAATGAGCAGTTCTTC
TRBV10-2,-,TRBJ2-4,-,CASSESVGWGLEDIQYF,TGCGCCAGCAGTGAGTCCGTGGGCTGGGGGTTAGAGGACATTCAGTACTTC
TRBV5-1,-,TRBJ1-1,-,CASSLGPGILNTEAFF,TGCGCCAGCAGCTTGGGGCCGGGGATACTGAACACTGAAGCTTTCTTT
TRBV13,-,TRBJ1-4,-,CASKGATNEKLFF,TGTGCCAGCAAGGGCGCAACTAATGAAAAACTGTTTTTT
TRBV5-1,-,TRBJ1-5,-,CASSFGLDGNQPQHF,TGCGCCAGCAGCTTTGGCTTGGACGGCAATCAGCCCCAGCATTTT
TRBV7-9,-,TRBJ1-2,-,CASSFSDGYTF,TGTGCCAGCAGCTTCAGTGACGGCTACACCTTC
TRBV19,-,TRBJ2-3,TRBD2,CASSKLGPGRSRAGGRTQYF,TGTGCCAGTAGTAAGTTGGGCCCGGGACGGTCAAGAGCGGGGGGCAGGACGCAGTATTTT
TRBV13,-,TRBJ1-2,TRBD1,CASSLMRQGDGYTF,TGTGCCAGCAGCTTAATGAGACAGGGGGACGGCTACACCTTC
TRBV10-1,-,TRBJ2-3,-,CASRSGDTDTQYF,TGCGCCAGCAGGTCCGGGGATACAGATACGCAGTATTTT
TRBV13,-,TRBJ2-3,TRBD1,CASSSPTGADTQYF,TGTGCCAGCAGCTCCCCGACAGGGGCAGATACGCAGTATTTT
TRBV9,-,TRBJ1-5,TRBD1,CASSEGGQGSYQPQHF,TGTGCCAGCAGCGAAGGAGGACAGGGAAGCTATCAGCCCCAGCATTTT
TRBV7-8,-,TRBJ2-2,TRBD2,CASSYPGLGGDRELFF,TGTGCCAGCAGCTACCCGGGACTGGGAGGGGACCGGGAGCTGTTTTTT
TRBV28,-,TRBJ2-5,-,CASSSRGQETQYF,TGTGCCAGCAGTTCTAGGGGGCAAGAGACCCAGTACTTC
TRBV5-1,-,TRBJ2-3,TRBD1,CASSFGQGFTDTQYF,TGCGCCAGCAGCTTCGGACAGGGTTTTACAGATACGCAGTATTTT
TRBV27,-,TRBJ2-1,-,CASSATTRLPSEQFF,TGTGCCAGCAGTGCAACAACTAGGTTGCCTAGTGAGCAGTTCTTC
TRBV19,-,TRBJ2-1,-,CASSPATGLSYNEQFF,TGTGCCAGTAGTCCCGCGACGGGGCTCTCCTACAATGAGCAGTTCTTC
TRBV4-1,-,TRBJ1-3,TRBD1,CASSQVRGQSGNTIYF,TGCGCCAGCAGCCAAGTTAGGGGGCAGTCTGGAAACACCATATATTTT
TRBV30,-,TRBJ2-1,-,CAWSVQGGPLVSEQFF,TGTGCCTGGAGCGTACAGGGGGGGCCACTCGTATCTGAGCAGTTCTTC
TRBV6-5,once,TRBJ1-1,-,CASDSGWNTEAFF,TGTGCCAGCGATTCAGGATGGAACACTGAAGCTTTCTTT
TRBV5-3,-,TRBJ1-1,-,CARSLAAECMNTEAFF,TGTGCCAGAAGCTTGGCGGCCGAATGCATGAACACTGAAGCTTTCTTT
TRBV7-6,-,TRBJ2-2,TRBD2,CASSFGGTGELFF,TGTGCCAGCAGCTTCGGGGGGACCGGGGAGCTGTTTTTT